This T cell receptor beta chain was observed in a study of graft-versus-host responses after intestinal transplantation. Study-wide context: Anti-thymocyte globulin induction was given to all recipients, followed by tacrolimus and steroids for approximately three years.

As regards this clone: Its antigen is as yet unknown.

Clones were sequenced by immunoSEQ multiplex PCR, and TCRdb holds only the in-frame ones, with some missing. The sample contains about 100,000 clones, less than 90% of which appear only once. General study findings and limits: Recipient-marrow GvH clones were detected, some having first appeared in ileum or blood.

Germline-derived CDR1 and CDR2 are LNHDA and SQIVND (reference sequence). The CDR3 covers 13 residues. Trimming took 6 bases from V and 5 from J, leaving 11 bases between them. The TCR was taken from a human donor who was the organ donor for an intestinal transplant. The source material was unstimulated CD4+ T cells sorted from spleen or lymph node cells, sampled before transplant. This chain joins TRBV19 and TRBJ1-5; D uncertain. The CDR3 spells CASSWRGDQPQHF. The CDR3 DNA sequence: TGTGCCAGTAGCTGGAGAGGAGATCAGCCCCAGCATTTT. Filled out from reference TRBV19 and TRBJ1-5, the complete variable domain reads DGGITQSPKYLFRKEGQNVTLSCEQNLNHDAMYWYRQDPGQGLRLIYYSQIVNDFQKGDIAEGYSVSREKKESFPLTVTSAQKNPTAFYLCASSWRGDQPQHFGDGTRLSIL.